The 11 T cell receptor beta chains given below trace back to one sample, sequenced in a study of molecular identifiers for immune sequencing clone quantification. MiXCR was run by TCRdb on the PCR reads, yielding one entry per CDR3 protein. The sample carries about half a million distinct CDR3 sequences, about 22% recorded once. The sequencing sample was made of naive CD8+ T cells from blood, with Jurkat cell RNA spiked in. Subset noted: FACS-sorted CD8+CD4-CCR7+CD45RA+ naive T cells. All receptors come from a human donor in good health. Some libraries in this study had Jurkat cell RNA spiked in.

A note on this clonotype: A much larger clone is a single base away; this may be a read error. The CDR3 carries no conserved terminal phenylalanine or tryptophan, so it likely arises from a read error. The gene calls are TRBV11-2 and TRBJ2-7; TRBD1 matches 8 bases. CDR3 size: 14 residues. Germline CDR1 reads SGHAT; CDR2 reads FQNNGV. V gave up 4 bases and J gave up 6 bases; unmatched junction bases: 8. The CDR3 DNA reads as TGTGCCAGCAGCTCAGGAATGACAGGGGCCGAGCAGTACCTC. Its translation: CASSSGMTGAEQYL.

At least ten counts were recorded for this clonotype. The V and J genes are TRBV6-5 and TRBJ2-7; the D gene is possibly TRBD2 (6 bases). CDR1 and CDR2 (germline): MNHEY, SVGAGI. The CDR3 loop spans 15 amino acids. Trimming pared 7 bases from V and 1 base from J, leaving 17 bases between. CDR3 residues: CASMSGPGRSYEQYF. DNA of the CDR3: TGTGCCAGCATGAGTGGGCCAGGGAGGTCCTACGAGCAGTACTTC.

This clonotype showed up just a few times. The chain uses TRBV4-3 and TRBJ2-7; 7 bases agree with TRBD1. Germline V gene data show CDR1 as LGHNA and CDR2 as YSLEER. V shed 1 base and J 9 bases; nucleotides not matched to a gene: 0. The CDR3 is 11 amino acids. The CDR3 DNA follows: TGCGCCAGCAGCCAAGGGGACAGGCAGTACTTC. It is translated as CASSQGDRQYF.

This clonotype was recorded a few times. The chain uses TRBV9 and TRBJ1-2; 10 positions match TRBD1. Germline V gives CDR1 SGDLS, CDR2 YYNGEE. J was trimmed by 7 bases and V by 3 bases; bases with no gene match: 15. The CDR3 covers 17 residues. DNA for the CDR3: TGTGCCAGCAGCGGGACGGGACAGGGGCGGAGGATGAGTGGCTACACCTTC. Amino acids: CASSGTGQGRRMSGYTF.

This clonotype was detected once. It may be a read error: a sequence one base away is much more abundant. V and J are TRBV7-6 and TRBJ2-7, with 9 nucleotides matching TRBD1. Trimming took 9 bases from V and 2 from J; bases not matched to a gene: 5. The germline V gene has CDR1 SGHVS and CDR2 FNYEAQ. The CDR3 consists of 13 residues. CDR3 protein: CASAQGAAYEQYF. The CDR3 nucleotides are TGTGCCAGTGCACAGGGGGCTGCCTACGAGCAGTACTTC.

With respect to this clonotype: A much larger clonotype is one base distant, so this may be a read error. The rearrangement joins TRBV6-5 to TRBJ2-7; weak D call: TRBD2 (5 bases). Germline values: CDR1 MNHEY, CDR2 SVGAGI. The CDR3 totals 12 residues. The CDR3 sequence is CVSSYPTGVQYF. The CDR3 region has the DNA TGTGTCAGCAGTTACCCAACCGGGGTCCAGTACTTC.

This clonotype was seen repeatedly, ten times or more. The chain recombines TRBV23-1 with TRBJ1-2; no clear D. TRBV23-1 is an ORF, with its function uncertain. This CDR3 spans 12 amino acids. The germline V and J ends were trimmed by 3 bases and 4 bases, with 6 bases remaining between them. The CDR3, as DNA: TGCGCCAGCAGTCACCGCCCCTATGGCTACACCTTC. Translated, it gives CASSHRPYGYTF.

This clonotype came up a few times. The CDR3 nucleotides read TGTGCCAGCAGTTTATCCACTACTCTAGCGGGAGGAACAGATACGCAGTATTTT. It codes for CASSLSTTLAGGTDTQYF. This chain connects TRBV28 to TRBJ2-3; 11 bases are shared with TRBD2. Trimming took 1 base from V and 3 from J; bases not matched to a gene: 9. The CDR3 has 18 amino acids. The germline V gene has CDR1 MDHEN and CDR2 SYDVKM.

V and J are TRBV3-1 and TRBJ2-2; TRBD1 agrees at 7 bases. Germline V gives CDR1 LGHDT, CDR2 YNNKEL (reference sequence). V dropped 4 bases and J dropped 3; count of bases not matched to a gene: 8. The CDR3 is 16 amino acids. CDR3 nucleotide sequence: TGTGCCAGCAGCCCAGAAAAGACAGGGTACACCGGGGAGCTGTTTTTT. It yields the protein CASSPEKTGYTGELFF.

This clonotype showed up many times. The rearrangement links TRBV5-1 to TRBJ2-7, with unresolved D. In germline, CDR1 is SGHRS, CDR2 YFSETQ. The CDR3 is made up of 13 amino acids. The V gene lost 4 bases and the J gene lost 3 bases, with 11 bases spanning the gap. In DNA form, the CDR3 reads TGCGCCAGCAGCCTAGGAACCTTCTACGAGCAGTACTTC. This translates into CASSLGTFYEQYF.

This clonotype has only one observation. This sequence joins TRBV27 and TRBJ1-1; D uncertain. Trimming removed 6 bases at V and 6 bases at J, with 11 bases between. This CDR3 contains 12 residues. The V gene's germline CDR1 is MNHEY and CDR2 SMNVEV (reference sequence). The CDR3 reads CASSNIAPEAFF. CDR3 bases: TGTGCCAGCAGCAATATCGCGCCTGAAGCTTTCTTT.